This T cell receptor (beta chain) was recovered during a study of vaccination and CD4 T cells after COVID-19. Deletions cut 3 bases from V and 3 bases from J, with 11 bases between. Germline V gene sequence: CDR1 DFQATT, CDR2 SNEGSKA (reference sequence). This CDR3 is 13 amino acids long. To note about this clonotype: The target antigen is unknown.

The Oncomine TCR Beta short-read assay was applied to DNA of cultured CD4+ T cells. TCRdb independently ran MiXCR on the PCR reads; one entry per CDR3 protein. The sample has 10,000 to 15,000 distinct CDR3 sequences, roughly 58% seen once. Treatment noted: 10-day PBMC culture with coronavirus spike peptide pools or control peptides (ViraFEST assay). The chain joins TRBV20-1 to TRBJ1-1; tentatively, D is TRBD1 (6 bases). The source is a human donor who had recovered from COVID-19. The specimen was CD4+ T cells from blood, cultured in vitro. The CDR3, as DNA: TGCAGTGCTAGCGGGGGGCAGGACACTGAAGCTTTCTTT. Amino acids: CSASGGQDTEAFF.